This record concerns one T cell receptor beta chain sequence. Its cognate antigen has yet to be identified. No much larger clonotype is one base removed from it; base qualities were not supplied. These data belong to a study of shared clonotypes between healthy human individuals (dated by TCRdb to 2020 to 2022). Study-wide context: The cohort comprised a couple of women and a few men aged 18 to 49 years. For each donor, three plates each were used for CD4 naive and CD4 memory, two plates were used for CD8 naive, and one plate was used for CD8 memory. To estimate repertoire size and how much clonotypes are shared between individuals, the study performed deep sequencing of blood TCR repertoires from roughly five healthy adults. Different laboratories and diverse techniques were used to prepare libraries and sequence TCR repertoires, to increase sequencing depth and limit assay-specific biases. Between about 0.94 and 8.9 billion PBMCs per donor were obtained by leukapheresis.

Using the deep immunoSEQ assay, multiplex PCR amplified TCR CDR3 regions from genomic DNA. Extracted genomic DNA from each cell subset was distributed evenly across all wells of several immunoSEQ 96-well plates, and each plate was treated as a replicate. Each replicate PCR for sorted subsets received roughly 0.2 ug genomic DNA, equal to 30,000 or so T cell genomes. The purified libraries were quantified using a Qubit 3.0 fluorometer, sized with a Bioanalyzer 2100, and then quantified again using the KAPA Library Quantification kit. Every immunoSEQ 96-well plate was sequenced on a separate single-read 150-cycle Illumina NextSeq 550 flow cell. The original methods were these. Because only junctional sequences without quality scores were contained in the immunoSEQ output, filtering matching that applied to full-length reads could not be performed. Sequences were annotated with PyIR, a Python wrapper for IgBLAST v1.9, and V/J genes and CDR3 were assigned using IMGT germline references. Reads were removed for weak V/J assignments (E-value above 1e-6), missing CDR3, stop codons, out-of-frame junctions, or ambiguous translated residues. A V3J clonotype was defined by an identical inferred V gene, J gene, and CDR3 amino acid sequence. The percentage overlap between two repertoires was calculated by dividing the number of shared unique clonotypes by the size of the smaller repertoire. Three approaches were used to assess repertoire richness: RTK rarefaction, the Chao1 estimator, and Recon v2.1 estimates of unobserved clonotypes. Generation probabilities were computed with OLGA for all TCRbeta clonotypes obtained by the gDNA method from four donors. As stored in TCRdb, this immuneACCESS dataset retains in-frame rearrangements with V and J assigned. A fraction of the clones does not appear; measured against another copy, unresolved V genes explain less than half of the discrepancy, and the remainder lacks a known reason. V, J and clone size are those of that table, while D and trimming were read from the DNA. The table for this sample lists about 1 million clones; under 80% of them were counted only once. The ten most abundant clones make up approximately 1.5% of the sample.

Ends trimmed: V by 1 base, J by 5 bases; bases unmatched to a gene: 9. The germline V gene yields MGHDK for CDR1 and SYGVNS for CDR2. The CDR3, from cysteine to phenylalanine, totals 16 residues. CDR3 DNA is the only sequence kept; it has 48 bases, read in frame from the first base. The donors were healthy, HIV-negative adults with no recently reported acute infections or vaccinations. Every donor was a Caucasian adult residing in Nashville, Tennessee, USA. CD4+ T cells were enriched through magnetic negative selection, after which naive cells were positively selected on CD45RA and the remaining negative fraction served as the memory subset. Blood was obtained by leukapheresis, after which PBMCs were separated by Ficoll-Histopaque density gradient centrifugation and cryopreserved in liquid nitrogen vapor phase. Analytical flow cytometry was used to check the purity and quantity of each magnetically sorted T cell population. Genomic DNA was isolated from each sorted fraction and quantified by UV absorbance on a Nanodrop 2000c.

Broad study findings and their caveats: Rarefaction of sorted-subset datasets indicated incomplete sequencing despite the large sequencing depth. Naive subsets generally had larger estimated clonotype richness than memory subsets. Across a few donors, about 5.2% of naive CD4, roughly 3.3% of naive CD8, under 2.5% of memory CD4, and under 0.45% of memory CD8 clonotypes were shared. Sampling was restricted to blood, and TCR repertoires in tissue are likely to differ from TCR repertoires in blood. The genetic and exposure-history diversity represented was limited by the small number of donors. Clonotypes shared by all four sorted-subset donors showed higher generation probabilities than non-shared clonotypes. Based on pairwise subsampling, the degree of clonotype sharing among donors was expected to be affected by sequencing depth.

The clonotype originates from a man younger than 35 in good health. Sequenced sample: memory CD4+ T cells sorted from blood. This sample's cell subset or site label indicates: CD45RA-negative fraction. The chain is assembled from TRBV25-1 and TRBJ2-3; 7 of the junction bases match TRBD2. At the DNA level, the sequence is TGTGCCAGCAGTGAATTGGCCCCCGGGGGGAGAGATACGCAGTATTTT. This codes for CASSELAPGGRDTQYF. The variable domain in full, with residues beyond the CDR3 obtained from the reference TRBV25-1 and TRBJ2-3 genes, is EADIYQTPRYLVIGTGKKITLECSQTMGHDKMYWYQQDPGMELHLIHYSYGVNSTEKGDLSSESTVSRIRTEHFPLTLESARPSHTSQYLCASSELAPGGRDTQYFGPGTRLTVL.